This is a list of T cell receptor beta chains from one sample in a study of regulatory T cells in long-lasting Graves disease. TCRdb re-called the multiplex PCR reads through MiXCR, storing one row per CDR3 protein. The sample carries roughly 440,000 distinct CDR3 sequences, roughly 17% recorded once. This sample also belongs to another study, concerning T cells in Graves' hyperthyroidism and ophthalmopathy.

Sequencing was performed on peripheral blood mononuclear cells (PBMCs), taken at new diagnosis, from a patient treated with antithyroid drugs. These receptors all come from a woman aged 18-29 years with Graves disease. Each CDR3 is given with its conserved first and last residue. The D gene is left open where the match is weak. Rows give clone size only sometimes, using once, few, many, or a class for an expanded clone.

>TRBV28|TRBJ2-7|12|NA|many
TGTGCCAGCGAGGGAAACTCCTACGAGCAGTACTTC
CASEGNSYEQYF
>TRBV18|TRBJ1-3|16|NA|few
TGTGCCAGCTCACCATCTCTACAGAAACTAAGAAACACCATATATTTT
CASSPSLQKLRNTIYF
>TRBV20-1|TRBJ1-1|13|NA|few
TGCAGTGCTTCACCCGGGGCGAACACTGAAGCTTTCTTT
CSASPGANTEAFF
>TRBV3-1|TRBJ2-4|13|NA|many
TGTGCCAGCAGCCAAGGAGGGTTGGGCATTCAGTACTTC
CASSQGGLGIQYF
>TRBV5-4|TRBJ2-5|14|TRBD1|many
TGTGCCAGCAGCTCCCGGACAGGCAGAGAGACCCAGTACTTC
CASSSRTGRETQYF
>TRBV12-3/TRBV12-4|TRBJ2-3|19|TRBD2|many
TGTGCCAGCAGTTTAGGTGGACTAGCGGGAGTACTAAGCACAGATACGCAGTATTTT
CASSLGGLAGVLSTDTQYF
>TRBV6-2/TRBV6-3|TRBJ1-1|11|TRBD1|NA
TGTGCCAGCAGAGGACAGGGTGAAGCTTTCTTT
CASRGQGEAFF
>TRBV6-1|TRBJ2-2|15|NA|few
TGTGCCAGCAGTGAAGCGGATTTAGAGGCCGGGGAGCTGTTTTTT
CASSEADLEAGELFF
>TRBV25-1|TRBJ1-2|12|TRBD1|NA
TGTGCCAGCAGCCAGGGGGGTAATGGCTACACCTTC
CASSQGGNGYTF
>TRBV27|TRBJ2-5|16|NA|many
TGTGCCAGCAGTTCCCCCCTCCAACTAGCCCAAGAGACCCAGTACTTC
CASSSPLQLAQETQYF
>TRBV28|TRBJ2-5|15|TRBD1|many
TGTGCCAGCAACACAGACAGGGGCCCCCGGGAGACCCAGTACTTC
CASNTDRGPRETQYF
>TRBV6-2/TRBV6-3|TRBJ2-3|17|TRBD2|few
TGTGCCAGCAGTTACTCGATGGCTAGCGGAAGCACAGATACGCAGTATTTT
CASSYSMASGSTDTQYF
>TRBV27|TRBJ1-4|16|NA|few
TGTGCCAGCAGTTCCCACCTGGGGTCAACTAATGAAAAACTGTTTTTT
CASSSHLGSTNEKLFF
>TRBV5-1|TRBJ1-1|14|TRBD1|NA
TGCGCCAGCAGCGAAGGGGGCGAGGGGGGTGAAGCTTTCTTT
CASSEGGEGGEAFF
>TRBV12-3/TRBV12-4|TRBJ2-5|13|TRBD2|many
TGTGCCAGCAAGCGGGAGCTTGGAGAGACCCAGTACTTC
CASKRELGETQYF
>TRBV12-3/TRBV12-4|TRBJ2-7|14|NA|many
TGTGCCAGCAGTTTAGTCGCAGGGGGAGGCGAGCAGTACTTC
CASSLVAGGGEQYF
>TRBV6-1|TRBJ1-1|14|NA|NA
TGTGCCAGCAGTCCGAGGGGAGCGGTCACTGAAGCTTTCTTT
CASSPRGAVTEAFF
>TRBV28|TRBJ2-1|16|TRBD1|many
TGTGCCACGACGTGGACAGGGGGTCCCTCCTACAATGAGCAGTTCTTC
CATTWTGGPSYNEQFF
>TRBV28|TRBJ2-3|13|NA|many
TGTGCCAGCAGGCCTAGGGTACGAGATACGCAGTATTTT
CASRPRVRDTQYF
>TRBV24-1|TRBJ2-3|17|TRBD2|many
TGTGCCACCAGTAGTGGGGCTAGCGGGAGAGGGTTCCCTACGCAGTATTTT
CATSSGASGRGFPTQYF
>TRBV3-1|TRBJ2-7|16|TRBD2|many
TGTGCCAGCAGCCAATGGGGACTAGCGGGAAACTACGAGCAGTACTTC
CASSQWGLAGNYEQYF
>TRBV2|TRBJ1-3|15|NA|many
TGTGCCAGCAGTGTGGACTCCTTCTCTGGAAACACCATATATTTT
CASSVDSFSGNTIYF
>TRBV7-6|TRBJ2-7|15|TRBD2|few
TGTGCCAGCAGTCGAGTCCGGGAGGCCTCCTACGAGCAGTACTTC
CASSRVREASYEQYF
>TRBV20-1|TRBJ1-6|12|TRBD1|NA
TGCAGTGTTCGACAGGGGAATTCACCCCTCCACTTT
CSVRQGNSPLHF